These 7 T cell receptor beta chains share one sample of origin, sequenced in a study of T cells in Graves' hyperthyroidism and ophthalmopathy. The CDR3 regions of TCR beta were amplified from RNA transcripts. With the HTBI primer set, the TCR CDR3 went through a first round of RT-PCR. Each CDR3 protein gets one entry after TCRdb re-called the multiplex PCR reads with MiXCR. The sample holds 800,000 or so distinct CDR3 sequences; roughly 40% are singletons and the top ten take approximately 8.7%. Material for sequencing was blood. Receptor source: a man between 18 and 35 years old with Graves' hyperthyroidism.

This clonotype was seen more than once but under ten times. This sequence joins TRBV9 and TRBJ1-1; D is uncertain. Germline CDR1 and CDR2: SGDLS and YYNGEE. The CDR3 is 15 amino acids. Trimming left V 0 bases short and J 1 base short, with 10 bases between. The CDR3 DNA follows: TGTGCCAGCAGCGTAGATTTCAGTCAGAACACTGAAGCTTTCTTT. Translated: CASSVDFSQNTEAFF.

The rearrangement joins TRBV4-1 to TRBJ1-2, with 7 bases lining up with TRBD1. CDR1 and CDR2 (germline): MGHRA, YSYEKL. V gave up 1 base and J gave up 4 bases; unmatched junction bases: 6. This CDR3 contains 15 residues. CDR3 sequence (DNA): TGCGCCAGCAGCCAAGCATCCGGGACAGCCTATGGCTACACCTTC. The encoded protein is CASSQASGTAYGYTF.

The rearrangement links TRBV20-1 to TRBJ2-7; a weak D match, TRBD2 (5 bases). Germline CDR1 DFQATT, CDR2 SNEGSKA (reference sequence). V was trimmed by 7 bases and J by 4 bases, leaving 17 bases between them. The CDR3 length is 13 residues. The CDR3 DNA reads TGCAGTGTCCCGGGCTATACGGGGTACGAGCAGTACTTC. It specifies CSVPGYTGYEQYF.

This sequence joins TRBV12-3 or TRBV12-4 and TRBJ1-5; no firm D call. The CDR3 is 15 residues long. V lost 6 bases, J lost 0 bases, and 12 bases lay in between. Written as DNA, the CDR3 is TGTGCCAGCAGATCCGGTCCCTATAGCAATCAGCCCCAGCATTTT. Amino acids: CASRSGPYSNQPQHF.

This clonotype was seen a few times. V and J are TRBV7-9 and TRBJ1-1, with TRBD1 matching 7 bases. This CDR3 is built from 13 residues. CDR1 is SEHNR, CDR2 FQNEAQ, per germline (reference sequence). The J segment lost 8 bases and the V segment lost 2 bases, leaving 5 bases of the junction unmatched. CDR3 region: CASSLHGTAEAFF. The CDR3 DNA is TGTGCCAGCAGCTTACACGGGACAGCCGAAGCTTTCTTT.

The rearrangement joins TRBV7-9 to TRBJ2-7; no reliable D call. This CDR3 is 14 amino acids long. V was clipped by 4 bases and J by 2 bases, with 12 bases between them. Germline loops: CDR1 SEHNR, CDR2 FQNEAQ (reference sequence). CDR3 bases: TGTGCCAGCAGCTCCTCTGGCAGACCCTACGAGCAGTACTTC. It codes for CASSSSGRPYEQYF. The full variable domain, in which reference TRBV7-9 and TRBJ2-7 provide the parts outside the CDR3, is DTGVSQNPRHKITKRGQNVTFRCDPISEHNRLYWYRQTLGQGPEFLTYFQNEAQLEKSRLLSDRFSAERPKGSFSTLEIQRTEQGDSAMYLCASSSSGRPYEQYFGPGTRLTVT.

For this clonotype: This could be a read error, since a much larger clone is one nucleotide away. The chain has TRBV7-9 and TRBJ1-4; D is undetermined. The CDR3 is 13 amino acids. Germline V CDR1 and CDR2: SEHNR, FQNEAQ (reference sequence). CDR3 coding DNA: TGTGCCGGCAGTCTTGGATCCCCTGAAAAACTGTTTTTT. Its protein is CAGSLGSPEKLFF.